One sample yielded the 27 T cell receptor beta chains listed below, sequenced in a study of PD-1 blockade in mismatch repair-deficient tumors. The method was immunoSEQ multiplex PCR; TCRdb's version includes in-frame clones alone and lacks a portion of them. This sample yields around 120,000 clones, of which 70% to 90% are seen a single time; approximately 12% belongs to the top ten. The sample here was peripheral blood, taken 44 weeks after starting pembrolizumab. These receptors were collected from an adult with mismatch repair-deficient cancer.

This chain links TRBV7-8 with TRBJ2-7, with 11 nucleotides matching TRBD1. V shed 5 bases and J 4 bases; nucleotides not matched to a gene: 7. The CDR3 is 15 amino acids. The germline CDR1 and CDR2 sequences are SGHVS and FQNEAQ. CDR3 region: CASSPTGQGAYEQYF. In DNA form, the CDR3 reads TGTGCCAGCAGCCCCACTGGACAGGGGGCTTACGAGCAGTACTTC.

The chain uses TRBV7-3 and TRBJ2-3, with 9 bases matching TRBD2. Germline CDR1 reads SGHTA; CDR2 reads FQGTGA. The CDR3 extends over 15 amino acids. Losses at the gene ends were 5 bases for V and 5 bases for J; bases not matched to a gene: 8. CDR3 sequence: CASSTLAGGVDTQYF. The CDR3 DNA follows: TGTGCCAGCAGCACACTAGCGGGTGGGGTAGATACGCAGTATTTT.

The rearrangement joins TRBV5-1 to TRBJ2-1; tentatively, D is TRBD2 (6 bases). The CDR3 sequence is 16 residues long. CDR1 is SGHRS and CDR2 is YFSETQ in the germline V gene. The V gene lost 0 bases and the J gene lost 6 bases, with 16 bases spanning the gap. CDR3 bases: TGCGCCAGCAGCTTGGGAGGCGGGACGGGTATCAATGAGCAGTTCTTC. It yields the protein CASSLGGGTGINEQFF.

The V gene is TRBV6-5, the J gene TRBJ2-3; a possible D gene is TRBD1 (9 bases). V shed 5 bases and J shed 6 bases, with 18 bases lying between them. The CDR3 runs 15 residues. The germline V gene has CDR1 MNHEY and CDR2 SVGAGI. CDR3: CASSRGGTGFDTQYF. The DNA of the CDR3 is TGTGCCAGCAGTCGCGGGGGGACAGGGTTTGATACGCAGTATTTT.

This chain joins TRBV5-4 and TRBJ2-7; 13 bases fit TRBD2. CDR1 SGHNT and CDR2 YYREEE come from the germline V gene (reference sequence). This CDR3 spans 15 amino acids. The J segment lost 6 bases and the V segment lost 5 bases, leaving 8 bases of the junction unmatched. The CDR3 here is CASSTGLAGAGEQYF. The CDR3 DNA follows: TGTGCCAGCAGTACCGGACTAGCGGGAGCTGGCGAGCAGTACTTC.

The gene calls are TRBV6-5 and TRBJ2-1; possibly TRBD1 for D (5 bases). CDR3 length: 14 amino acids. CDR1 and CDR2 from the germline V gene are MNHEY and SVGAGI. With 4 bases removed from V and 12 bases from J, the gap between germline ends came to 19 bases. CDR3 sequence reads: CASSSNPSGIAQFF. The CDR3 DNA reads TGTGCCAGCAGTTCCAATCCTTCAGGGATCGCGCAGTTCTTC.

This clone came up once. This chain's CDR3 is CASSPTGDPYEQYF. The CDR3 nucleotides read TGTGCCAGTAGCCCGACAGGGGATCCCTACGAGCAGTACTTC. This chain links TRBV19 with TRBJ2-7; TRBD1 aligns across 8 bases. Germline CDR1 LNHDA, CDR2 SQIVND (reference sequence). The CDR3 has 14 residues. V shed 6 bases, J shed 2 bases, and the junction held 6 bases outside the gene matches.

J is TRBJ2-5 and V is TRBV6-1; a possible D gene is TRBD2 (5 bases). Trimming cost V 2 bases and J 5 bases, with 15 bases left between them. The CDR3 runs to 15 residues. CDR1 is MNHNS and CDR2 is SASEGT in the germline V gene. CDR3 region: CASSEPLTSVETQYF. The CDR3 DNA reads TGTGCCAGCAGTGAACCACTAACTAGTGTGGAGACCCAGTACTTC.

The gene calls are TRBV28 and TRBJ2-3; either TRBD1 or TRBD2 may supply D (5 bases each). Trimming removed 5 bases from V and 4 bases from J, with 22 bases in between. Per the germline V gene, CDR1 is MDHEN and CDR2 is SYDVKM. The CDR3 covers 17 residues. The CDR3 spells CASSAPGRKTPADTQYF. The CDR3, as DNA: TGTGCCAGCAGTGCCCCGGGACGCAAAACCCCCGCAGATACGCAGTATTTT.

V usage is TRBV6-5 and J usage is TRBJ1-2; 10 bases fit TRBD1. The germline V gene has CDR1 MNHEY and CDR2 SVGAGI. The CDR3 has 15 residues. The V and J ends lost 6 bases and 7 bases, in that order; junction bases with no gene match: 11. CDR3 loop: CASRLTGQGITGYTF. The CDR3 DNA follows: TGTGCCAGCAGACTAACGGGACAGGGGATAACTGGCTACACCTTC.

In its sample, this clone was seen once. CDR3 DNA: TGTGCCAGTAGTAGACCCCTAGCGGGAGTCAATGAGCAGTTCTTC. As protein: CASSRPLAGVNEQFF. V is TRBV19 and J is TRBJ2-1, with 10 bases identical to TRBD2. The CDR3 contains 15 residues. J lost 6 bases, V lost 4 bases, and 6 bases had no gene match. Germline-derived CDR1 and CDR2 are LNHDA and SQIVND (reference sequence).

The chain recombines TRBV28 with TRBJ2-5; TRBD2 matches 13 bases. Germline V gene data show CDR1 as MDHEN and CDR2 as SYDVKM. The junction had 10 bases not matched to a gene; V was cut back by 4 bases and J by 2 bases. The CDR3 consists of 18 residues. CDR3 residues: CASSWTSGRGGAQETQYF. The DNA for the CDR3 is TGTGCCAGCAGTTGGACTAGCGGGAGAGGTGGGGCACAAGAGACCCAGTACTTC.

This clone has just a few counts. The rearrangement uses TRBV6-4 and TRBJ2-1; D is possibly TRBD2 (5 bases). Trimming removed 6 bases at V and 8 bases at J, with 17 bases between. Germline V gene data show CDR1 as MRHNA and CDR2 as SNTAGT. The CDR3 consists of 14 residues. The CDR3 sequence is CASSQRIGLDEQFF. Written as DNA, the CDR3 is TGTGCCAGCAGCCAGCGGATCGGCCTCGATGAGCAGTTCTTC.

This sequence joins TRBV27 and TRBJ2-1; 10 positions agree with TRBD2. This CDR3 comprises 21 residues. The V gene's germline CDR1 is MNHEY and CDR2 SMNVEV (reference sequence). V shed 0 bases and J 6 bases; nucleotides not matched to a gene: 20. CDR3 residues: CASSLSRGRGLAGERVNEQFF. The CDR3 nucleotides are TGTGCCAGCAGTTTATCCAGGGGGCGCGGGCTAGCGGGAGAGAGGGTCAATGAGCAGTTCTTC.

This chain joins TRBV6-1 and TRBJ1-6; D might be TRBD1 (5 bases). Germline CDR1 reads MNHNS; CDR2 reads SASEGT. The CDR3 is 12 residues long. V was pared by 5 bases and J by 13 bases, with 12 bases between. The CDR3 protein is CASSFAGTPLHF. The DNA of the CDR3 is TGTGCCAGCAGTTTTGCCGGGACCCCCCTCCACTTT.

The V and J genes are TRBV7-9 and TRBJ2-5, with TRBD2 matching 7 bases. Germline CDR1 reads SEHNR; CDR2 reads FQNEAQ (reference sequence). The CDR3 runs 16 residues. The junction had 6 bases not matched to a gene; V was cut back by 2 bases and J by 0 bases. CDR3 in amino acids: CASSLLVGRYQETQYF. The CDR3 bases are TGTGCCAGCAGCTTACTGGTCGGGAGGTACCAAGAGACCCAGTACTTC.

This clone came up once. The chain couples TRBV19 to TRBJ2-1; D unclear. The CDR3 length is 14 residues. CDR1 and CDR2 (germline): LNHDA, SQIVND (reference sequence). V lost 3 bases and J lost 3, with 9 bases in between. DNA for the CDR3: TGTGCCAGTAGTATTTATGTCAACTACAATGAGCAGTTCTTC. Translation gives CASSIYVNYNEQFF. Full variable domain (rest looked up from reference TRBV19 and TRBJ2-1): DGGITQSPKYLFRKEGQNVTLSCEQNLNHDAMYWYRQDPGQGLRLIYYSQIVNDFQKGDIAEGYSVSREKKESFPLTVTSAQKNPTAFYLCASSIYVNYNEQFFGPGTRLTVL.

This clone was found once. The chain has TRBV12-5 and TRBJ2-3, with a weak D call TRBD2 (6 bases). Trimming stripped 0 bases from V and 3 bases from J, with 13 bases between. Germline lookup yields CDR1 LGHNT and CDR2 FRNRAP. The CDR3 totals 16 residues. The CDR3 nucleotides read TGTGCTAGTGGTTTGGTACTAGCCCCGCGAACAGATACGCAGTATTTT. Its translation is CASGLVLAPRTDTQYF.

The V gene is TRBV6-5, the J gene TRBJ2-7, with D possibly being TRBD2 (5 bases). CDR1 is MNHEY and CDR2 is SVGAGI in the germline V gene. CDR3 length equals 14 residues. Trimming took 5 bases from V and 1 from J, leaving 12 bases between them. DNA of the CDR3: TGTGCCAGCAGTACGAGGGCGGTGTCCTACGAGCAGTACTTC. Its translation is CASSTRAVSYEQYF.

DNA for the CDR3: TGCAGCGTTGAAGATCTGGGGGTCGGCGGCTCCTACAATGAGCAGTTCTTC. Protein product: CSVEDLGVGGSYNEQFF. The chain is built from TRBV29-1 and TRBJ2-1; D possibly matches TRBD1 or TRBD2 (5 bases each). CDR1 is SQVTM, CDR2 ANQGSEA, per germline. V gave up 0 bases and J gave up 0 bases, with 15 bases separating them. The CDR3 spans 17 residues.

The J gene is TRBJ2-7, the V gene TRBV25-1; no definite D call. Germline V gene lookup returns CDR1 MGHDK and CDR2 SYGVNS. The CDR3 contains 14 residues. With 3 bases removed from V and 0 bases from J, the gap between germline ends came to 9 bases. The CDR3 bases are TGTGCCAGCAGTGAGACGGGCAGCTCCTACGAGCAGTACTTC. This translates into CASSETGSSYEQYF.

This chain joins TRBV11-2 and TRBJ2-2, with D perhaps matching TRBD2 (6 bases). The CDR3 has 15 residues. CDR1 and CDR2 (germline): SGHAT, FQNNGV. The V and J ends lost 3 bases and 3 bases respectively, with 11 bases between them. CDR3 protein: CASSFGGSDTGELFF. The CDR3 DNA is TGTGCCAGCAGCTTTGGGGGGAGTGACACCGGGGAGCTGTTTTTT.

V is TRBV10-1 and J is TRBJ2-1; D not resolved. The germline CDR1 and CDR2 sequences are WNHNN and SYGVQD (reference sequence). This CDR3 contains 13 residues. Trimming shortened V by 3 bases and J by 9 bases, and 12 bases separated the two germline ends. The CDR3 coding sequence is TGCGCCAGCAGTGAAGTTTGCATTTGTGAGCAGTTCTTC. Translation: CASSEVCICEQFF.

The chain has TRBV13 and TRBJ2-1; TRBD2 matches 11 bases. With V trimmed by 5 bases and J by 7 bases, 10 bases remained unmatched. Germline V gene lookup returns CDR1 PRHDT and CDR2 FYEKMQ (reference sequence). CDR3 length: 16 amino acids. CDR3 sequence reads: CASSPLGTSGTNEQFF. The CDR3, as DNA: TGTGCCAGCAGCCCACTCGGGACTAGCGGAACAAATGAGCAGTTCTTC. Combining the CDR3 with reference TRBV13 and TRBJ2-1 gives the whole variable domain AAGVIQSPRHLIKEKRETATLKCYPIPRHDTVYWYQQGPGQDPQFLISFYEKMQSDKGSIPDRFSAQQFSDYHSELNMSSLELGDSALYFCASSPLGTSGTNEQFFGPGTRLTVL.

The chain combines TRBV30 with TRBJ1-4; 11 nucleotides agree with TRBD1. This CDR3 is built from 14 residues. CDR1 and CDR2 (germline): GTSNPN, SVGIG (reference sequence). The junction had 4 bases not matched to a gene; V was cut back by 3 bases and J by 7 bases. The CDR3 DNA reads TGTGCCTGGAGAAGGGACAGGGGGGTTGAAAAACTGTTTTTT. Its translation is CAWRRDRGVEKLFF.

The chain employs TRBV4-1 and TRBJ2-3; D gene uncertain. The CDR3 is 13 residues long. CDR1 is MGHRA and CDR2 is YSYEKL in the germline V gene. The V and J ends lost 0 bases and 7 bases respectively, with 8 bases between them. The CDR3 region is CASSQEADYTQYF. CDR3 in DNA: TGCGCCAGCAGCCAAGAAGCAGATTATACGCAGTATTTT.

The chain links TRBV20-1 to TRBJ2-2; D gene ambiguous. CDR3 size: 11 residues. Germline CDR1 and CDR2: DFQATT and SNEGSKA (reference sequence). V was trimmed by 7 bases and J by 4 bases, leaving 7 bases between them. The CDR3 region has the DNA TGCAGTGTCCCCCTCACCGGGGAGCTGTTTTTT. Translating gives CSVPLTGELFF.